Each of the 31 T cell receptor beta chains below was sequenced from the same sample in a study of STAT5B mutations in CD4+ large granular lymphocyte leukemia. The repertoire was sequenced with immunoSEQ multiplex PCR; TCRdb's copy has only in-frame clones and lacks some. The table has over 35,000 clones, roughly 80% seen once. The specimen sequenced was CD4+ T cells from blood buffy coats. These receptors came from a human donor in good health.

This CDR3 reads CSAERGGSGDTQYF. The DNA of the CDR3 is TGCAGTGCCGAAAGGGGTGGTTCGGGAGATACGCAGTATTTT. V gene TRBV29-1 combines with J gene TRBJ2-3, with D perhaps matching TRBD1 (5 bases). This CDR3 is 14 amino acids long. CDR1 is SQVTM, CDR2 ANQGSEA, per germline.

This chain joins TRBV30 and TRBJ2-7; D is unresolved. V lost 5 bases to trimming and J lost 2 bases, with 10 bases between them. Per germline, CDR1 GTSNPN and CDR2 SVGIG (reference sequence). The CDR3 has 12 amino acids. The CDR3 nucleotides are TGTGCCTGGTCTTGGTCGACCTACGAGCAGTACTTC. This gives the protein CAWSWSTYEQYF.

The chain uses TRBV14 and TRBJ1-2; TRBD1 might be the D (5 bases). Per germline, CDR1 SGHDN and CDR2 FVKESK. V lost 4 bases to trimming and J lost 4 bases, with 13 bases between them. The CDR3 is 14 amino acids. The CDR3 loop is CASSRGTSLYGYTF. CDR3 DNA sequence: TGTGCCAGCAGCCGGGGGACTTCCCTCTATGGCTACACCTTC.

This chain joins TRBV9 and TRBJ1-2; 7 bases are a match to TRBD1. J gave up 0 bases and V 3 bases, and 8 bases lay outside the gene matches. This CDR3 is built from 16 residues. From germline, CDR1 is SGDLS and CDR2 YYNGEE. CDR3 nucleotide sequence: TGTGCCAGCAGCGCTACACAGGGGCCGCCTAACTATGGCTACACCTTC. Translating it yields CASSATQGPPNYGYTF.

The V gene is TRBV5-4, the J gene TRBJ1-1, with TRBD1 matching 7 bases. J was trimmed by 2 bases and V by 4 bases; bases with no gene match: 5. This CDR3 has 14 residues. Germline values: CDR1 SGHNT, CDR2 YYREEE (reference sequence). CDR3 region: CASSPDRENTEAFF. CDR3 DNA sequence: TGTGCCAGCAGCCCTGACAGGGAAAACACTGAAGCTTTCTTT. Full variable domain (remainder filled in from reference TRBV5-4 and TRBJ1-1): ETGVTQSPTHLIKTRGQQVTLRCSSQSGHNTVSWYQQALGQGPQFIFQYYREEENGRGNFPPRFSGLQFPNYSSELNVNALELDDSALYLCASSPDRENTEAFFGQGTRLTVV.

The gene calls are TRBV11-2 and TRBJ1-4; D is undetermined. In germline, CDR1 is SGHAT, CDR2 FQNNGV. The V gene lost 5 bases and the J gene lost 5 bases, with 12 bases spanning the gap. The CDR3 is made up of 14 amino acids. CDR3 nucleotides: TGTGCCAGCAGCCTAATGGGTCAGAATGAAAAACTGTTTTTT. Encoded protein: CASSLMGQNEKLFF.

This chain uses TRBV27 with TRBJ2-3; weak D call: TRBD2 (6 bases). Germline assignment: CDR1 MNHEY and CDR2 SMNVEV (reference sequence). V lost 6 bases and J lost 2, with 15 bases in between. CDR3 length equals 15 residues. The CDR3 sequence: CASRTFGGSTDTQYF. CDR3 coding DNA: TGTGCCAGCAGGACGTTTGGAGGGTCCACAGATACGCAGTATTTT.

This chain links TRBV5-1 with TRBJ1-5; 9 positions agree with TRBD1. Per the germline V gene, CDR1 is SGHRS and CDR2 is YFSETQ. V shed 4 bases, J shed 4 bases, and the junction held 6 bases outside the gene matches. The CDR3 extends over 15 amino acids. The chain's CDR3 is CASSKQGAENQPQHF. The CDR3 DNA sequence: TGCGCCAGCAGCAAACAGGGGGCTGAGAATCAGCCCCAGCATTTT.

This clone is a singleton in its sample. This sequence joins TRBV29-1 and TRBJ1-1; D possibly corresponds to TRBD1 (6 bases). V lost 7 bases and J lost 2, with 14 bases in between. The CDR3 spans 13 residues. Per the germline V gene, CDR1 is SQVTM and CDR2 is ANQGSEA. The CDR3 loop is CSGRTAPNTEAFF. In DNA, the CDR3 is TGCAGCGGAAGGACAGCCCCAAACACTGAAGCTTTCTTT.

V usage is TRBV5-1 and J usage is TRBJ2-7; 11 positions match TRBD1. Germline CDR1 SGHRS, CDR2 YFSETQ. V lost 6 bases to trimming and J lost 1 base; unmatched junction nucleotides: 6. The CDR3 totals 15 residues. The CDR3 sequence is CASTVGQGGSYEQYF. The CDR3 nucleotides read TGCGCCAGCACCGTGGGACAGGGGGGATCCTACGAGCAGTACTTC.

The CDR3 loop is CASSQGQGSTYNEQFF. In DNA, the CDR3 is TGTGCCAGCAGCCAGGGGCAAGGGAGCACCTACAATGAGCAGTTCTTC. The rearrangement uses TRBV11-3 and TRBJ2-1; TRBD1 is a possible D gene (6 bases). CDR1 SGHNT and CDR2 YENEEA come from the germline V gene. Trimming shortened V by 5 bases and J by 2 bases, and 16 bases separated the two germline ends. The CDR3 runs to 16 residues.

V gene TRBV29-1 combines with J gene TRBJ1-4, with TRBD1 matching over 7 bases. The CDR3 length is 12 residues. Per the germline V gene, CDR1 is SQVTM and CDR2 is ANQGSEA. With 4 bases clipped from V and 5 bases from J, the junction kept 1 base outside the gene matches. CDR3 coding DNA: TGCAGCGTTGTGGACAGGAATGAAAAACTGTTTTTT. This translates into CSVVDRNEKLFF.

The chain has TRBV7-2 and TRBJ2-7; 9 bases agree with TRBD1. Germline V gene data show CDR1 as SGHTA and CDR2 as FQGNSA. J was trimmed by 3 bases and V by 5 bases; bases with no gene match: 2. This CDR3 comprises 13 residues. The DNA for the CDR3 is TGTGCCAGCAGCCGGACAGGGGACTACGAGCAGTACTTC. Protein product: CASSRTGDYEQYF. Full variable domain (outside the CDR3, taken from reference TRBV7-2 and TRBJ2-7): GAGVSQSPSNKVTEKGKDVELRCDPISGHTALYWYRQSLGQGLEFLIYFQGNSAPDKSGLPSDRFSAERTGGSVSTLTIQRTQQEDSAVYLCASSRTGDYEQYFGPGTRLTVT.

This rearrangement joins TRBV5-1 to TRBJ2-3, with 9 bases aligning to TRBD1. The CDR3 runs 15 residues. The J segment lost 0 bases and the V segment lost 4 bases, leaving 3 bases of the junction unmatched. Germline lookup yields CDR1 SGHRS and CDR2 YFSETQ. The CDR3, as DNA: TGCGCCAGCAGCAGGGACAGGGACAGCACAGATACGCAGTATTTT. Protein sequence: CASSRDRDSTDTQYF. Complete variable domain (other parts from reference TRBV5-1 and TRBJ2-3): KAGVTQTPRYLIKTRGQQVTLSCSPISGHRSVSWYQQTPGQGLQFLFEYFSETQRNKGNFPGRFSGRQFSNSRSEMNVSTLELGDSALYLCASSRDRDSTDTQYFGPGTRLTVL.

This clone was found once. The chain combines TRBV2 with TRBJ1-1, with D unclear. V was pared by 6 bases and J by 4 bases, with 15 bases between. The germline V gene has CDR1 SNHLY and CDR2 FYNNEI. The CDR3 consists of 14 residues. The CDR3 here is CASRPTSKVTEAFF. The DNA of the CDR3 is TGTGCCAGCAGGCCCACATCAAAGGTCACTGAAGCTTTCTTT. The whole variable domain, remainder taken from reference TRBV2 and TRBJ1-1, is EPEVTQTPSHQVTQMGQEVILRCVPISNHLYFYWYRQILGQKVEFLVSFYNNEISEKSEIFDDQFSVERPDGSNFTLKIRSTKLEDSAMYFCASRPTSKVTEAFFGQGTRLTVV.

This chain links TRBV19 with TRBJ1-2, with 7 bases that match TRBD1. The CDR3 has 13 amino acids. Germline CDR1 LNHDA, CDR2 SQIVND (reference sequence). J was trimmed by 6 bases and V by 3 bases; bases with no gene match: 4. The CDR3 bases are TGTGCCAGTAGTATTGTGACAGGGAATGGCTACACCTTC. This gives the protein CASSIVTGNGYTF.

The count of this clone is one. The chain uses TRBV27 and TRBJ2-2; unclear D gene. Between the trimmed V and J ends, which lost 1 base and 0 bases, there was a span of 9 bases. This CDR3 comprises 16 residues. CDR1 and CDR2 from the germline V gene are MNHEY and SMNVEV (reference sequence). The CDR3, as DNA: TGTGCCAGCAGTTTATTACGGTTAACGAACACCGGGGAGCTGTTTTTT. Its translation is CASSLLRLTNTGELFF.

The genes are TRBV11-2 and TRBJ2-2; TRBD2 matches 7 bases. The trim removed 1 base at V and 5 bases at J, leaving 7 bases unmatched. This CDR3 contains 16 residues. Germline V CDR1 and CDR2: SGHAT, FQNNGV. The CDR3 protein is CASSLAHSGGTGELFF. CDR3 DNA: TGTGCCAGCAGCTTAGCCCATTCCGGGGGGACCGGGGAGCTGTTTTTT.

V usage is TRBV6-1 and J usage is TRBJ2-2, with D possibly matching TRBD2 (5 bases). The CDR3 is made up of 13 amino acids. V dropped 4 bases and J dropped 8 bases, with 11 bases sitting between them. Germline-derived CDR1 and CDR2 are MNHNS and SASEGT. CDR3 residues: CASSVLTGGELFF. CDR3 nucleotides: TGTGCCAGCAGTGTCCTTACGGGGGGGGAGCTGTTTTTT.

In its sample, this clone was seen once. The chain combines TRBV9 with TRBJ1-1, with D possibly TRBD1 on 5 matching bases. The germline V and J ends were trimmed by 4 bases and 6 bases, with 19 bases remaining between them. This CDR3 is built from 15 residues. CDR1 is SGDLS, CDR2 YYNGEE, per germline. The CDR3 is CASSSYGTPWAEAFF. CDR3 DNA sequence: TGTGCCAGCAGCTCATACGGGACGCCCTGGGCTGAAGCTTTCTTT.

The table lists this clone with a count of one. The V and J genes are TRBV9 and TRBJ2-1; 10 nucleotides align to TRBD2. The CDR3 runs to 15 residues. Trimming cost V 2 bases and J 3 bases; bases outside gene matches: 2. The germline CDR1 and CDR2 sequences are SGDLS and YYNGEE. The CDR3 DNA follows: TGTGCCAGCAGCGTTCTAGCGGGGGTCTACAATGAGCAGTTCTTC. Protein: CASSVLAGVYNEQFF.

The chain combines TRBV18 with TRBJ1-1, with TRBD1 as a possible D gene (6 bases). Trimming took off 3 bases at V and 5 bases at J, with 16 bases between the two ends. The CDR3 has 15 amino acids. Germline CDR1 KGHSH, CDR2 LQKENI. Here the CDR3 reads CASSPEGGGGTEAFF. The CDR3, as DNA: TGTGCCAGCTCACCGGAGGGGGGGGGAGGAACTGAAGCTTTCTTT.

The chain has TRBV5-6 and TRBJ2-5, with 7 positions matching TRBD2. This CDR3 is built from 16 residues. CDR1 SGHDT and CDR2 YYEEEE come from the germline V gene. With 4 bases clipped from V and 4 bases from J, the junction kept 13 bases outside the gene matches. The CDR3 bases are TGTGCCAGCAGCAAACGAGCGGGGTCGGAGGGAGAGACCCAGTACTTC. Translating it yields CASSKRAGSEGETQYF.

The J gene is TRBJ1-2, the V gene TRBV28; 7 nucleotides match TRBD1. V dropped 8 bases and J dropped 5; count of bases not matched to a gene: 11. The CDR3 loop spans 14 amino acids. From germline, CDR1 is MDHEN and CDR2 SYDVKM. This chain's CDR3 is CASLQGDRGYGYTF. The DNA of the CDR3 is TGTGCCAGCCTCCAGGGGGACCGTGGGTATGGCTACACCTTC.

CDR3 sequence: CASSIRGNTEAFF. CDR3 DNA sequence: TGTGCCAGTAGTATAAGAGGGAACACTGAAGCTTTCTTT. The chain recombines TRBV19 with TRBJ1-1; D remains ambiguous. Looked up from germline, CDR1 is LNHDA and CDR2 is SQIVND (reference sequence). CDR3 length: 13 residues. Trimming removed 2 bases from V and 1 base from J, with 5 bases in between.

This chain uses TRBV28 with TRBJ1-5; no clear D gene. This CDR3 is 15 amino acids long. V lost 0 bases and J 2 bases, leaving 8 bases between the germline ends. Germline CDR1 and CDR2: MDHEN and SYDVKM. The CDR3 here is CASSLWTDGNQPQHF. The CDR3 region has the DNA TGTGCCAGCAGTTTATGGACGGATGGCAATCAGCCCCAGCATTTT. Complete variable domain (other parts from reference TRBV28 and TRBJ1-5): DVKVTQSSRYLVKRTGEKVFLECVQDMDHENMFWYRQDPGLGLRLIYFSYDVKMKEKGDIPEGYSVSREKKERFSLILESASTNQTSMYLCASSLWTDGNQPQHFGDGTRLSIL.

The chain employs TRBV6-5 and TRBJ1-2, with no clear D. The CDR3 is 16 amino acids. Germline-derived CDR1 and CDR2 are MNHEY and SVGAGI. V lost 0 bases and J lost 8, with 19 bases in between. The CDR3 DNA sequence: TGTGCCAGCAGTTACTCGGAACACGGGTATTCCTTCGGCTACACCTTC. As protein: CASSYSEHGYSFGYTF.

The CDR3 DNA reads as TGTGCCAGTAGTGGATTAACCTCTGGAAACACCATATATTTT. The encoded protein is CASSGLTSGNTIYF. V gene TRBV19 combines with J gene TRBJ1-3; D is ambiguous. This CDR3 comprises 14 residues. The germline CDR1 and CDR2 sequences are LNHDA and SQIVND (reference sequence). V was clipped by 5 bases and J by 0 bases, with 8 bases between them.

This chain connects TRBV30 to TRBJ2-5, with 8 bases aligning to TRBD2. Looked up from germline, CDR1 is GTSNPN and CDR2 is SVGIG (reference sequence). The V gene end was trimmed by 7 bases and the J gene end by 5 bases; junction bases not matched to a gene: 15. The length of the CDR3 is 15 residues. CDR3 DNA sequence: TGTGCCTACCGCAAGTCAAGCGGGGGTACCGAGACCCAGTACTTC. It specifies CAYRKSSGGTETQYF. Using reference TRBV30 and TRBJ2-5 for the parts outside the CDR3, the full variable domain is SQTIHQWPATLVQPVGSPLSLECTVEGTSNPNLYWYRQAAGRGLQLLFYSVGIGQISSEVPQNLSASRPQDRQFILSSKKLLLSDSGFYLCAYRKSSGGTETQYFGPGTRLLVL.

The chain has TRBV7-9 and TRBJ1-5; unclear D gene. CDR3 length equals 15 residues. Between the trimmed V and J ends, which lost 1 base and 4 bases, there was a span of 11 bases. In germline, CDR1 is SEHNR, CDR2 FQNEAQ (reference sequence). The chain's CDR3 is CASSLEGIQNQPQHF. The CDR3 bases are TGTGCCAGCAGCTTAGAAGGCATCCAGAATCAGCCCCAGCATTTT. The entire variable domain, with the rest obtained from reference TRBV7-9 and TRBJ1-5, is as follows: DTGVSQNPRHKITKRGQNVTFRCDPISEHNRLYWYRQTLGQGPEFLTYFQNEAQLEKSRLLSDRFSAERPKGSFSTLEIQRTEQGDSAMYLCASSLEGIQNQPQHFGDGTRLSIL.

The chain couples TRBV7-2 to TRBJ1-2; 9 nucleotides line up with TRBD1. Germline CDR1 is SGHTA and CDR2 is FQGNSA. This CDR3 is built from 16 residues. J gave up 7 bases and V 3 bases, and 12 bases lay outside the gene matches. The CDR3 region is CASSLTGGQLSGGYTF. The CDR3 DNA sequence: TGTGCCAGCAGCTTGACAGGGGGACAGCTGTCGGGTGGCTACACCTTC.